This T cell receptor beta chain comes out of a study of CD8+ T cells in alopecia areata. Study observations and caveats: Among the 100 top clones, expanded CD8+ clones, like scalp clonality, were significantly decreased by tofacitinib. Because one nonresponder was included, the link of baseline CD8+ expansion to response is considered uncertain.

Treatment meaning: oral pan-JAK inhibitor, 5-10 mg twice daily. The CDR3 runs 15 residues. Germline V lookup: CDR1 LNHDA, CDR2 SQIVND (reference sequence). Trimming cost V 4 bases and J 7 bases; bases outside gene matches: 13. RNA was isolated and reverse transcribed to cDNA, the sequencing template. Sequencing was performed with immunoSEQ multiplex PCR; in TCRdb, only in-frame clones are kept and a portion is missing. The sample includes about 200,000 clones, roughly 64% seen only once; the top ten take 5.5%. As to this clone: Its specificity is not known.

This sample comprised CD4+ T cells sorted from blood, obtained at week 24, from a patient treated with tofacitinib. This receptor was obtained from a human donor with alopecia areata. This chain links TRBV19 with TRBJ2-7; TRBD1 matches 7 bases. The CDR3 reads CASSTRTGGLGEQYF. The CDR3 DNA sequence: TGTGCCAGTAGTACCCGGACAGGAGGTTTGGGGGAGCAGTACTTC.